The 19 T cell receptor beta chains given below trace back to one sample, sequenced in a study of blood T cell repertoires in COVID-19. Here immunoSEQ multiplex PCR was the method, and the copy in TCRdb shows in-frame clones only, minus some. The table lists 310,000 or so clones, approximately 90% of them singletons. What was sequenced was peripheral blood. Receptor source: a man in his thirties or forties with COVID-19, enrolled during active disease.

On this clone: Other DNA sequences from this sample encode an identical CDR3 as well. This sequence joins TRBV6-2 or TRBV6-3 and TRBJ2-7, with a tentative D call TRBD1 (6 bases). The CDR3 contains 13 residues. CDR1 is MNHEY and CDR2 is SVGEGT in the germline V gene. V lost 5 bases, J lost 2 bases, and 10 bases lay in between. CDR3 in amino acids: CASSPGVPYEQYF. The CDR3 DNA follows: TGTGCCAGCAGTCCAGGGGTCCCCTACGAGCAGTACTTC.

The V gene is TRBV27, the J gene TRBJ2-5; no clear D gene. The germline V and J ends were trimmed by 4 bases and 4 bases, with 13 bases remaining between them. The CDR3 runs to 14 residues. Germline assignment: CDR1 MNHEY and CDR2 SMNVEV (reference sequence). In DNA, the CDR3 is TGTGCCAGCAGTTCGCTACTTAGCCCAGAGACCCAGTACTTC. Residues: CASSSLLSPETQYF.

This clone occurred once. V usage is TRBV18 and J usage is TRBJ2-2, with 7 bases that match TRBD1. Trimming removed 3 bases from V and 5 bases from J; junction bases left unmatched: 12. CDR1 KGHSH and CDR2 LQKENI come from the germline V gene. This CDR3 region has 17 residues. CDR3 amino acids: CASSPLTLTGDTGELFF. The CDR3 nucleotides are TGTGCCAGCTCACCTTTAACTCTCACAGGGGATACCGGGGAGCTGTTTTTT.

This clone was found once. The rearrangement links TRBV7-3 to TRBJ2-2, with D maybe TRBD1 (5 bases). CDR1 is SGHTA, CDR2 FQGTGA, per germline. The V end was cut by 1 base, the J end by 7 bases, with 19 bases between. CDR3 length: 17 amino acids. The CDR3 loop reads CASSLNPTDYRSGELFF. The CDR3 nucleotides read TGTGCCAGCAGCTTAAACCCCACGGATTACAGGAGCGGGGAGCTGTTTTTT.

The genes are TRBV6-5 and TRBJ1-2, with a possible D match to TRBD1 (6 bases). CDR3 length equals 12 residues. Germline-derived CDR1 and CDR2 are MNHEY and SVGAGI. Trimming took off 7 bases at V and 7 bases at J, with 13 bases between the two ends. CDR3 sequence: CASKPRGSGYTF. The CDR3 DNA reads TGTGCCAGCAAACCCAGGGGCAGTGGCTACACCTTC.

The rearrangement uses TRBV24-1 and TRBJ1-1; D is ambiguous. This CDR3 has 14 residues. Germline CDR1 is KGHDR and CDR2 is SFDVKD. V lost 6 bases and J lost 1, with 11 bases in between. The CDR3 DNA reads TGTGCCACCAGTCGGACGGGAGCGAACACTGAAGCTTTCTTT. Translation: CATSRTGANTEAFF.

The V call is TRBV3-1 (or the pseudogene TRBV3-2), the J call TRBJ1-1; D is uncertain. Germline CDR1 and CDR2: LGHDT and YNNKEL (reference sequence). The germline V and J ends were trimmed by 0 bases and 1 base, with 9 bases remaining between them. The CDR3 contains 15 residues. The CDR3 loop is CASSQESSGNTEAFF. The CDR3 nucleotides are TGTGCCAGCAGCCAAGAATCTTCGGGGAACACTGAAGCTTTCTTT.

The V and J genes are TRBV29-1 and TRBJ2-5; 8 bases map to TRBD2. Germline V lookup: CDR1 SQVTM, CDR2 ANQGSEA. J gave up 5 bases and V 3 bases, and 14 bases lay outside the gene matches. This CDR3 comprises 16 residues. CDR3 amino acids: CSVDLVAGTWGETQYF. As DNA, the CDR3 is TGCAGCGTTGATCTGGTAGCGGGAACTTGGGGGGAGACCCAGTACTTC. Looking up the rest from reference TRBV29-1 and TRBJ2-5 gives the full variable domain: SAVISQKPSRDICQRGTSLTIQCQVDSQVTMMFWYRQQPGQSLTLIATANQGSEATYESGFVIDKFPISRPNLTFSTLTVSNMSPEDSSIYLCSVDLVAGTWGETQYFGPGTRLLVL.

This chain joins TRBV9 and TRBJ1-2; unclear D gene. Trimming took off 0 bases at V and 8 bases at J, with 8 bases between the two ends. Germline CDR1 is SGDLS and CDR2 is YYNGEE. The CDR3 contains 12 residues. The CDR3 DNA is TGTGCCAGCAGCGTAGTCCCTGGCGGCTACACCTTC. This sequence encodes CASSVVPGGYTF. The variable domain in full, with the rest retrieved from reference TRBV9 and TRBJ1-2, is DSGVTQTPKHLITATGQRVTLRCSPRSGDLSVYWYQQSLDQGLQFLIQYYNGEERAKGNILERFSAQQFPDLHSELNLSSLELGDSALYFCASSVVPGGYTFGSGTRLTVV.

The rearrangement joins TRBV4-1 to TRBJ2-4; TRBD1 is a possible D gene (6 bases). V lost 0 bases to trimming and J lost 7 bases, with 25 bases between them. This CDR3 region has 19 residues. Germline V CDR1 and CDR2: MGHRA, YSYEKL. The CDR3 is CASSQEDDRPNLKGNIQYF. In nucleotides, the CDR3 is TGCGCCAGCAGCCAAGAGGATGACAGGCCGAATCTCAAGGGGAACATTCAGTACTTC.

The CDR3 sequence is CASFELRNTEAFF. For the CDR3, the DNA is TGTGCCAGCTTTGAACTTCGGAACACTGAAGCTTTCTTT. The J gene is TRBJ1-1, the V gene TRBV6-5; D is unresolved. CDR3 size: 13 residues. V was cut by 8 bases and J by 1 base, with 11 bases left in between. Germline V gives CDR1 MNHEY, CDR2 SVGAGI.

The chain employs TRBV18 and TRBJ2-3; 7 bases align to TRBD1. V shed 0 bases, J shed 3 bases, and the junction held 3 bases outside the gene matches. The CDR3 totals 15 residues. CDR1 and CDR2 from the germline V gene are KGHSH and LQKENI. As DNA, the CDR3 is TGTGCCAGCTCACCACCCAGGACAGGAACAGATACGCAGTATTTT. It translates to CASSPPRTGTDTQYF.

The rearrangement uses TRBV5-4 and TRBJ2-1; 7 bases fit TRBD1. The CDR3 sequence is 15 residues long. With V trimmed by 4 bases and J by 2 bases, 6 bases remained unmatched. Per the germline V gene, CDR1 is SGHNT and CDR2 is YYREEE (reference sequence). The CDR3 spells CASSQRQGTYNEQFF. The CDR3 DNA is TGTGCCAGCAGCCAACGACAGGGTACCTACAATGAGCAGTTCTTC.

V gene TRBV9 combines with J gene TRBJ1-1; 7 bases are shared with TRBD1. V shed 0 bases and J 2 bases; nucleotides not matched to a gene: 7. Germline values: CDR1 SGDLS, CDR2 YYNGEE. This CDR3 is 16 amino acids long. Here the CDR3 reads CASSVGLDRRNTEAFF. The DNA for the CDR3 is TGTGCCAGCAGCGTAGGATTGGACAGGCGAAACACTGAAGCTTTCTTT.

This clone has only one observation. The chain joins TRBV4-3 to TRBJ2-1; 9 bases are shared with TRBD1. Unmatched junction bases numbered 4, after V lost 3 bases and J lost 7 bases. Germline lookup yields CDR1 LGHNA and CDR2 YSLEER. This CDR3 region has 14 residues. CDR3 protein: CASSHDDRGNEQFF. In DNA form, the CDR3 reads TGCGCCAGCAGCCATGACGACAGGGGGAATGAGCAGTTCTTC.

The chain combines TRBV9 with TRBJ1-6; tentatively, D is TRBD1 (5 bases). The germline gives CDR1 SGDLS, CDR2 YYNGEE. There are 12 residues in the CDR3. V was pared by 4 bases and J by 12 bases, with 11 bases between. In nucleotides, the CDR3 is TGTGCCAGCAGCCAGCAGGGATTACCCCTCCACTTT. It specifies CASSQQGLPLHF.

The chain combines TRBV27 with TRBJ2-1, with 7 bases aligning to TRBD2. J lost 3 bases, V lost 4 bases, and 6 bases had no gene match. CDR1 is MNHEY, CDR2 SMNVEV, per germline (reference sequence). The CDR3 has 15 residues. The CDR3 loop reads CASSWGRANYNEQFF. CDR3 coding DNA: TGTGCCAGCAGTTGGGGGAGGGCCAACTACAATGAGCAGTTCTTC.

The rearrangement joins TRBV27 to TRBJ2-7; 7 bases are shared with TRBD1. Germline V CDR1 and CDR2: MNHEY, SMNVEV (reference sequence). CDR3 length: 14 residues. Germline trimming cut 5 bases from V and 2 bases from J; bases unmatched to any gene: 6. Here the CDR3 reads CASSPETGAYEQYF. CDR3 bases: TGTGCCAGCAGTCCGGAAACAGGGGCCTACGAGCAGTACTTC.

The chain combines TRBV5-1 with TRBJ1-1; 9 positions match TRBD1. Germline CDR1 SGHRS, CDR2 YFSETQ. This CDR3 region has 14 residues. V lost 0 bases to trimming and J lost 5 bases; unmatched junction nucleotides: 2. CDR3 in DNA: TGCGCCAGCAGCTTGGACAGGGGGCGAACTGAAGCTTTCTTT. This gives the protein CASSLDRGRTEAFF. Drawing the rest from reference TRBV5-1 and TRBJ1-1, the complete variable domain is KAGVTQTPRYLIKTRGQQVTLSCSPISGHRSVSWYQQTPGQGLQFLFEYFSETQRNKGNFPGRFSGRQFSNSRSEMNVSTLELGDSALYLCASSLDRGRTEAFFGQGTRLTVV.